These 14 T cell receptor beta chains originate from one sample sequenced in a study of technical replicates of blood from several donors. Profiled with immunoSEQ multiplex PCR; TCRdb holds only in-frame clones, not every one. The table has roughly 70,000 clones, over 85% seen once. Material: T cells isolated from PBMCs. These receptors were collected from a human donor in good health.

The sample holds one count of this clone. This chain uses TRBV27 with TRBJ2-7; tentative D call: TRBD2 (5 bases). The germline V and J ends were trimmed by 4 bases and 4 bases, with 11 bases remaining between them. The CDR3 loop spans 13 amino acids. Germline V gene sequence: CDR1 MNHEY, CDR2 SMNVEV (reference sequence). The CDR3: CASSYRGHYEQYF. The CDR3 DNA reads TGTGCCAGCAGTTATCGCGGGCATTACGAGCAGTACTTC.

This chain uses TRBV5-6 with TRBJ2-1; 7 bases match TRBD1. This CDR3 has 14 amino acids. CDR1 and CDR2 from the germline V gene are SGHDT and YYEEEE. The junction had 1 base not matched to a gene; V was cut back by 2 bases and J by 2 bases. CDR3 coding DNA: TGTGCCAGCAGCTTCGGGACAGCCTACAATGAGCAGTTCTTC. This sequence encodes CASSFGTAYNEQFF.

The chain employs TRBV28 and TRBJ2-7, with 10 bases fitting TRBD2. Unmatched junction bases numbered 7, after V lost 2 bases and J lost 6 bases. The CDR3 sequence is 15 residues long. Germline-derived CDR1 and CDR2 are MDHEN and SYDVKM. The chain's CDR3 is CASSLPSGRGGEQYF. The CDR3 region has the DNA TGTGCCAGCAGTTTACCTAGCGGGAGAGGAGGCGAGCAGTACTTC.

The V call is TRBV9, the J call TRBJ2-2; D is perhaps TRBD2 (6 bases). V was shortened by 1 base and J by 0 bases, with 10 bases between the two germline ends. Germline lookup yields CDR1 SGDLS and CDR2 YYNGEE. The CDR3 consists of 16 residues. This CDR3 reads CASSVQTSPNTGELFF. As DNA, the CDR3 is TGTGCCAGCAGCGTACAGACTAGTCCGAACACCGGGGAGCTGTTTTTT.

The chain's CDR3 is CASSYSREAAYEQYF. CDR3 DNA sequence: TGTGCCAGCAGTTACTCGCGGGAGGCTGCCTACGAGCAGTACTTC. The chain joins TRBV6-5 to TRBJ2-7; TRBD2 matches 8 bases. The CDR3 contains 15 residues. Germline CDR1 is MNHEY and CDR2 is SVGAGI. The V gene end was trimmed by 0 bases and the J gene end by 2 bases; junction bases not matched to a gene: 3.

The chain is built from TRBV27 and TRBJ2-1; D is perhaps TRBD1 (6 bases). The germline V and J ends were trimmed by 6 bases and 7 bases, with 16 bases remaining between them. This CDR3 has 14 residues. Germline V gene data show CDR1 as MNHEY and CDR2 as SMNVEV (reference sequence). The CDR3 region is CASRQGHLGNEQFF. The CDR3 nucleotides read TGTGCCAGCAGGCAGGGGCATTTGGGGAATGAGCAGTTCTTC.

This sequence joins TRBV4-1 and TRBJ2-5; the match to TRBD2 covers 9 bases. The CDR3 consists of 15 residues. V gave up 1 base and J gave up 2 bases; unmatched junction bases: 2. Germline V gene sequence: CDR1 MGHRA, CDR2 YSYEKL. For the CDR3, the DNA is TGCGCCAGCAGCCAAGGGGCGGGAGGGCAAGAGACCCAGTACTTC. Translated: CASSQGAGGQETQYF.

V gene TRBV30 combines with J gene TRBJ2-7, with D maybe TRBD2 (6 bases). V gave up 0 bases and J gave up 5 bases, with 14 bases separating them. The CDR3 spans 14 residues. The germline V gene has CDR1 GTSNPN and CDR2 SVGIG (reference sequence). The CDR3 is CAWSVIGREDEQYF. In DNA form, the CDR3 reads TGTGCCTGGAGTGTAATCGGGAGAGAAGACGAGCAGTACTTC.

The rearrangement joins TRBV11-3 to TRBJ2-7; 9 positions match TRBD1. The CDR3 extends over 14 amino acids. The J segment lost 3 bases and the V segment lost 4 bases, leaving 4 bases of the junction unmatched. Germline CDR1 reads SGHNT; CDR2 reads YENEEA. The DNA for the CDR3 is TGTGCCAGCAGCTCCCGGGACAGGGTCTACGAGCAGTACTTC. Encoded protein: CASSSRDRVYEQYF.

This clone was seen a single time. V is TRBV11-3 and J is TRBJ1-2, with TRBD1 identical over 9 bases. Unmatched junction bases numbered 12, after V lost 5 bases and J lost 2 bases. Germline-derived CDR1 and CDR2 are SGHNT and YENEEA. The CDR3 sequence is 17 residues long. The CDR3 reads CASSPYSGTGTNYGYTF. The CDR3 nucleotides are TGTGCCAGCAGCCCCTACTCCGGGACAGGGACGAACTATGGCTACACCTTC.

This clone was recorded once. The chain has TRBV29-1 and TRBJ2-1, with TRBD1 matching 9 bases. The ends lost 3 bases at V and 4 bases at J; junction bases unmatched: 7. CDR3 length: 15 amino acids. Germline-derived CDR1 and CDR2 are SQVTM and ANQGSEA. CDR3 sequence reads: CSVELGDREYNEQFF. The CDR3 DNA is TGCAGCGTTGAGCTAGGGGACAGGGAATACAATGAGCAGTTCTTC.

The chain uses TRBV14 and TRBJ1-1; 7 bases agree with TRBD1. Per the germline V gene, CDR1 is SGHDN and CDR2 is FVKESK. The CDR3 is 17 amino acids. V gave up 0 bases and J gave up 1 base; unmatched junction bases: 8. CDR3 DNA sequence: TGTGCCAGCAGCCAAGATCAGACAGGGTACTGGAACACTGAAGCTTTCTTT. Encoded protein: CASSQDQTGYWNTEAFF.

The chain links TRBV21-1 to TRBJ2-7; the D call of TRBD2 is as the table states it, not checked on the DNA. TRBV21-1 is a recognized pseudogene. This CDR3 has 13 residues. CDR3 protein: CARYCPISYEQYF. DNA for the CDR3: TGTGCCAGGTACTGTCCTATCTCCTACGAGCAGTACTTC.

The rearrangement uses TRBV11-3 and TRBJ2-2; 7 bases fit TRBD1. Germline CDR1 and CDR2: SGHNT and YENEEA. Trimming took 5 bases from V and 7 from J; bases not matched to a gene: 7. CDR3 length: 14 amino acids. CDR3 in amino acids: CASSLRQGYGELFF. The CDR3 DNA follows: TGTGCCAGCAGCCTACGACAGGGTTACGGGGAGCTGTTTTTT.